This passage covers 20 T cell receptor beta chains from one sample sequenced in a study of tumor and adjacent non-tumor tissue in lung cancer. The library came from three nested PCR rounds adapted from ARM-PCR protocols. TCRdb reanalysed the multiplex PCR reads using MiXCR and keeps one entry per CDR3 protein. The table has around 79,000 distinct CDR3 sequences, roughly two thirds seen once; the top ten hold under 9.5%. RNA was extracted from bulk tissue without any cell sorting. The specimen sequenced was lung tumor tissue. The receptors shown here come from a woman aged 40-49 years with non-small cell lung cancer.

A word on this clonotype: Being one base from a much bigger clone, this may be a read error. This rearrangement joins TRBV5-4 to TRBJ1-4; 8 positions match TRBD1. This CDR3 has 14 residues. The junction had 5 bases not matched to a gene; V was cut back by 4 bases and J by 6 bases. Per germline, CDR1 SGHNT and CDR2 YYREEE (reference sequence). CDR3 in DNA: TGTGCCAGCAGCGCTACGACAGGGGATGAAAAACTGTTTTTT. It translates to CASSATTGDEKLFF.

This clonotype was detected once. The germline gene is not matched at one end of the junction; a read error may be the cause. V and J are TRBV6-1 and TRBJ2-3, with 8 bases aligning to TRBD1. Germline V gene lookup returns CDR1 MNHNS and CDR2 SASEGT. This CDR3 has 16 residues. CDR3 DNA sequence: TGTGCCAGCAGTGAACGTCGGACAGGGCCCACAGATAGGCAGTATTTT. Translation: CASSERRTGPTDRQYF.

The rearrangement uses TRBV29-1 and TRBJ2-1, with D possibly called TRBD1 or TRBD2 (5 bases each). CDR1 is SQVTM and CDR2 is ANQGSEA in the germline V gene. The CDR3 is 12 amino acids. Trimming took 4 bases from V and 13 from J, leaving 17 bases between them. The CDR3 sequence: CSVGGEGHGQFF. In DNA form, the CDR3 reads TGCAGCGTTGGAGGAGAGGGGCATGGACAGTTCTTC.

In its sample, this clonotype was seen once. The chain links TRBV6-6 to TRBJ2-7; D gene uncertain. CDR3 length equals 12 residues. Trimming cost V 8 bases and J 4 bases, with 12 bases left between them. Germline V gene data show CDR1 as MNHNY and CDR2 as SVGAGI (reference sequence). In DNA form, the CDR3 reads TGTGCCAGCTCTCCCCGGGCTTACGAGCAGTACTTC. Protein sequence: CASSPRAYEQYF.

CDR3 amino acids: CASNGHDGTSGRAWYEQYF. CDR3 in DNA: TGCGCCAGTAACGGGCATGACGGGACTAGCGGGAGGGCCTGGTACGAGCAGTACTTC. The genes are TRBV10-1 and TRBJ2-7, with 16 positions matching TRBD2. The V gene's germline CDR1 is WNHNN and CDR2 SYGVQD (reference sequence). The CDR3 has 19 residues. Germline trimming cut 9 bases from V and 4 bases from J; bases unmatched to any gene: 18.

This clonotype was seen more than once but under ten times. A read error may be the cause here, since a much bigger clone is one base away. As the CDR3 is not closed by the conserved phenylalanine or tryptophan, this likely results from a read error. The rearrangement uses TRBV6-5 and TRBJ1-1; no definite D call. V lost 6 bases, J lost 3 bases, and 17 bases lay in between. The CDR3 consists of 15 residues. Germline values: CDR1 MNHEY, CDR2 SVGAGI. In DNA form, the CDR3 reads TGTGCCAGCAGGAAAGGGAGGGTATGGGACACTGAAGCTTTCTTA. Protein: CASRKGRVWDTEAFL.

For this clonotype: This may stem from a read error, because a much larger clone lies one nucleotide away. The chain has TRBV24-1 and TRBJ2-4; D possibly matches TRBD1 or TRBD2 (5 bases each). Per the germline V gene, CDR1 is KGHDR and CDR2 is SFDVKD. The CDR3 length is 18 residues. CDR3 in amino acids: CATSEPTTGCLAKIIQYF. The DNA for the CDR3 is TGTGCCACCAGTGAACCTACTACAGGATGTCTAGCCAAAATCATTCAGTACTTC.

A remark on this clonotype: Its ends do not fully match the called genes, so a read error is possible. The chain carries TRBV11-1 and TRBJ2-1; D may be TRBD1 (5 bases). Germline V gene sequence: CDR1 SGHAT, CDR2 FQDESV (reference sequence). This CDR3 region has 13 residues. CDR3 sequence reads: CTNSLRQYNEQIF. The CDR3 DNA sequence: TGTACCAACAGCCTGAGACAGTACAATGAGCAGATCTTC.

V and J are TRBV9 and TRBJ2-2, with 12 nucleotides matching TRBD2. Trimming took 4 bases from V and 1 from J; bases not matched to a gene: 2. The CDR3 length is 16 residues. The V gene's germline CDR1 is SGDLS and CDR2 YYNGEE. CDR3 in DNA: TGTGCCAGCAGCTTGACTAGCGGGGGGAACACCGGGGAGCTGTTTTTT. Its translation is CASSLTSGGNTGELFF.

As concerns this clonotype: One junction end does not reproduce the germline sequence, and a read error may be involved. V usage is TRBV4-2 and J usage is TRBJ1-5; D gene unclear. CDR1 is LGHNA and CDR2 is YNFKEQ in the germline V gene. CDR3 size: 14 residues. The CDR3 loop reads CAISQDDPNQPQHF. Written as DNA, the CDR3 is TGTGCCATCAGCCAAGATGACCCGAATCAGCCCCAGCATTTT.

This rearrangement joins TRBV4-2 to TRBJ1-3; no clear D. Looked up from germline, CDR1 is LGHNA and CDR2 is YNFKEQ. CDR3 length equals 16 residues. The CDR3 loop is CANSQDWRGSGNTIYF. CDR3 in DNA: TGTGCTAACAGCCAAGATTGGAGAGGCTCTGGAAACACCATATATTTT.

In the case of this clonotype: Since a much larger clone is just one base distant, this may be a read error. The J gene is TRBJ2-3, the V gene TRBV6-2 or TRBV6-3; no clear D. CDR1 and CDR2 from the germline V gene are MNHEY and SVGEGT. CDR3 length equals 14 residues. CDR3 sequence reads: CTSSSEVRSDTQYF. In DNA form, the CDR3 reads TGTACCAGCAGTTCCGAGGTCCGGTCAGATACGCAGTATTTT.

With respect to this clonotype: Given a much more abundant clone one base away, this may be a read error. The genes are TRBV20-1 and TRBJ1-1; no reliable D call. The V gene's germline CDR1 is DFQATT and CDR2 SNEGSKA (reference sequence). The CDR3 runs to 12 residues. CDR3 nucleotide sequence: TGCAGTGGAGTGGGCGGAAACACTGAATCTTTCTTT. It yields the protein CSGVGGNTESFF.

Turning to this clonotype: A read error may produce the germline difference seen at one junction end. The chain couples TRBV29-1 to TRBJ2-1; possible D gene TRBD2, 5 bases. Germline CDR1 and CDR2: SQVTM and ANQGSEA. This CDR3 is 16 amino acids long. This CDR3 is CSVEAPKWESYNEEFF. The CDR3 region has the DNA TGTAGCGTTGAAGCCCCCAAGTGGGAGTCCTACAATGAGGAGTTCTTC.

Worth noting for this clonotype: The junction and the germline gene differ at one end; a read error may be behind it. The CDR3: CANSSGTKSTDTQYF. DNA for the CDR3: TGTGCCAACAGCTCTGGGACCAAATCAACAGATACACAGTATTTT. J is TRBJ2-3 and V is TRBV11-2; D tentatively fits TRBD1 or TRBD2 (5 bases each). Germline CDR1 reads SGHAT; CDR2 reads FQNNGV. CDR3 size: 15 residues.

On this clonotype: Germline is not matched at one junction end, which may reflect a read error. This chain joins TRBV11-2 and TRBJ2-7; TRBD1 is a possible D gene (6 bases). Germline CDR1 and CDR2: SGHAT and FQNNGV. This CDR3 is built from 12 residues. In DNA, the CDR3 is TGTGCCAACAGCTTAGAGGGGGTCAGGCAGAATTTC. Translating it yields CANSLEGVRQNF.

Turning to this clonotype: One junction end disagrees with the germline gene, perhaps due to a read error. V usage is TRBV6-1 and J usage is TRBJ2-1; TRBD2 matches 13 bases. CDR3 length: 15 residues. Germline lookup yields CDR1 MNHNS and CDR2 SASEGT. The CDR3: CASSPGLAGLGEQIF. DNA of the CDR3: TGTGCCAGCAGTCCGGGACTAGCGGGACTAGGCGAGCAGATCTTC.

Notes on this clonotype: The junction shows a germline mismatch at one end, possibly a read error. This chain's CDR3 is CASSLGGGTNAEAFF. The DNA for the CDR3 is TGTGCAAGCAGTTTAGGGGGGGGGACGAACGCTGAAGCTTTCTTT. The chain links TRBV12-3 or TRBV12-4 to TRBJ1-1; D might be TRBD1 (6 bases). The CDR3 runs 15 residues.

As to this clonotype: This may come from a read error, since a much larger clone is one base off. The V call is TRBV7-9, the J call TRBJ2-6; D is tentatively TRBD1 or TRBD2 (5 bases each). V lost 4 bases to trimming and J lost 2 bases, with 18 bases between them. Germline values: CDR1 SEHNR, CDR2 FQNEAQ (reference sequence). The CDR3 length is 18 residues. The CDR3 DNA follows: TGTGCCAGCAGCTGGAATGTCGGCCGGGGCACTGGGGCCAACGTCCTGACTTTC. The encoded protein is CASSWNVGRGTGANVLTF.

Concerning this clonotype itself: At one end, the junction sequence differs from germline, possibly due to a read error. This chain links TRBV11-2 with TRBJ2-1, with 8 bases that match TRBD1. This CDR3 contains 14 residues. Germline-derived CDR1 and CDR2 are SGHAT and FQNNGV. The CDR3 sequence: CASSLRTGYNEQFF. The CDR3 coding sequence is TGTGCCAGCAGCCTGCGGACAGGGTATAATGAACAGTTCTTC.